This T cell receptor beta chain derives from a study of T cells in women clearing cervical HPV infection. On the study more broadly: Controls' single incident HPV16 infection cleared within 12 months without precancer. Overall study findings and caveats: Associations may precede or follow infection; HPV-specific or memory T cells were not isolated.

Deletions cut 9 bases from V and 7 bases from J, with 17 bases between. This CDR3 spans 13 amino acids. The method was immunoSEQ multiplex PCR; TCRdb's version includes in-frame clones alone and lacks a portion of them. The table for this sample gives about 22,000 clones. Concerning this clone itself: Its matching antigen is unknown. The read falls 3 residues short of the CDR3 end, and the missing part is taken from the germline J gene.

This chain joins TRBV12-3 or TRBV12-4 and TRBJ2-3; TRBD1 might be the D (5 bases). This clonotype was obtained from a woman between 18 and 70 years old with a cervical HPV16 infection that either progressed to CIN3+ or cleared (not recorded which). The sample comprised blood buffy coat. The CDR3 region is CASKGHLSNTQYF. The DNA read from the CDR3 is TGTGCCAGTAAGGGGCACCTTTCGAATACG.